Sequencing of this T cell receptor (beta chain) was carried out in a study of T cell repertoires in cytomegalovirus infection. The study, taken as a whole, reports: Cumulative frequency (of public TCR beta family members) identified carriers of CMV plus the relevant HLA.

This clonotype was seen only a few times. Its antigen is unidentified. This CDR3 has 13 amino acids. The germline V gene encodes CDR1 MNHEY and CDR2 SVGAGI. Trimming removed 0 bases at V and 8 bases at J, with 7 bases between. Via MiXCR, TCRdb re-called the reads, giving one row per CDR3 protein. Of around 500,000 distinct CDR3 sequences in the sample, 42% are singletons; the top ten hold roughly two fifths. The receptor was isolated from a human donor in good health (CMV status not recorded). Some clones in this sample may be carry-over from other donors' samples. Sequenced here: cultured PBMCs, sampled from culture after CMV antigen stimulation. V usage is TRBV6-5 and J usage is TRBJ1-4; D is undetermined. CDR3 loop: CASSYSEGEKLFF. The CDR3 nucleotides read TGTGCCAGCAGTTACTCGGAGGGCGAAAAACTGTTTTTT.